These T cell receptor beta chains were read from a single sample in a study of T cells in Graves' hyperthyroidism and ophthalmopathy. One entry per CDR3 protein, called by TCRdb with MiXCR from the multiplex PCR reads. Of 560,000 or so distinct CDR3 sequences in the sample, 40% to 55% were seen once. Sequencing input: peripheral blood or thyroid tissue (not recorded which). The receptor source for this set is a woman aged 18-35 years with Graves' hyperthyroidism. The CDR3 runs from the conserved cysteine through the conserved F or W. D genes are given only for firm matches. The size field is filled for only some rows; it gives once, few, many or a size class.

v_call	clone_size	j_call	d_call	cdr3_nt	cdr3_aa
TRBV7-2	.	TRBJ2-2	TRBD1	TGTGCCAGCAGCTCAGATCCGACCCGGGACAGGGGCCATCGAAACACCGGGGAGCTGTTTTTT	CASSSDPTRDRGHRNTGELFF
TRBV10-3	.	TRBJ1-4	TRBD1	TGTGCCATAGCGACAGGGATGGATGAAAAACTGTTTTTT	CAIATGMDEKLFF
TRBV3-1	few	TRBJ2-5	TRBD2	TGTGCCAGCAGCCATGGACTAGCAGTGGTCGAGACCCAGTACTTC	CASSHGLAVVETQYF
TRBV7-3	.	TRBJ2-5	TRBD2	TGTGCCAGCAGCCCGCGGACTAGCGGGATCCCAGAGACCCAGTACTTC	CASSPRTSGIPETQYF
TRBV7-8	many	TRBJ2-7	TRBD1	TGTGCCAGCAGCTTATTCGGGACAGGCCAAGCCTACGAGCAGTACTTC	CASSLFGTGQAYEQYF
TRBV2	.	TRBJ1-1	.	TGTGCCAGCTTGGCCCCGCAACAGGGTGACACTGAAGCTTTCTTT	CASLAPQQGDTEAFF
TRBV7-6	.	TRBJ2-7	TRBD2	TGTGCCAGCAGCTTACTCCCAATCGGACTAGCGGGAGTGTTCGAGCAGTACTTC	CASSLLPIGLAGVFEQYF
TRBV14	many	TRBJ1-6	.	TGTGCCAGCAGCCAGATGGGGAAAGGGGCGAGTTCACCCCTCCACTTT	CASSQMGKGASSPLHF
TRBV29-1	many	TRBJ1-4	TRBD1	TGCAGCAACCCGGACAGGGTGTTTCGGTATGAAAAACTGTTTTTT	CSNPDRVFRYEKLFF
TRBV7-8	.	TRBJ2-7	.	TGTGCCAGCAACTCCATCTCTAACGAGCAGTACTTC	CASNSISNEQYF
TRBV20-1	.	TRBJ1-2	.	TGCAGTGCTAGAATAGGGAGCTATGTGGGCTACACCTTC	CSARIGSYVGYTF